This T cell receptor beta chain was documented in a study of cytomegalovirus exposure and HLA in healthy donors. Study-level background: In a previous analysis, 117 million unique TCR beta sequences were found from roughly 200 million T cells.

Findings of the study overall: In most subjects, TCR beta sequences reportedly gave accurate predictions of HLA-A and HLA-B alleles. A later analysis reportedly found that, within productive TCRs, an Asian-associated ancestry cluster had fewer N-insertions than the mean observed across the 666 donors.

PCR used 60 Vbeta primers and 13 Jbeta primers. TCRdb keeps only in-frame clones here, not all; method: immunoSEQ multiplex PCR. The data hold fewer than 200,000 clones, with roughly 80% observed a single time. A remark on this clone: Its antigen is not known. At one of its ends the junction is not consistent with the germline gene, which may arise from a read error.

Germline loops: CDR1 SEHNR, CDR2 FQNEAQ (reference sequence). The CDR3 is 15 amino acids. The clonotype comes from a woman aged 50 to 60 in good health and CMV-seropositive. Sample: PBMCs. J is TRBJ1-1 and V is TRBV7-9; D is unresolved. The DNA of the CDR3 is TGTTCCAGCAGCCCAGAGGGCGGGTTGAACACTGAAGCTTTCTTT. Its translation: CSSSPEGGLNTEAFF.